The present TCR beta chain was sequenced within a study of B cell selection in AIRE deficiency. Comment on this clone: Its specificity is not known.

The study, taken as a whole, reports: About 30.6% of healthy-shared Treg TCRbeta sequences appeared in patient Tconv cells. Shared Treg sequences had shorter CDR3s, biased toward rearrangements with few non-templated insertions. AIRE-deficient Tconv and Treg repertoires matched healthy donors in TCRBV, CDR3 length, diversity.

There are 15 residues in the CDR3. Germline V CDR1 and CDR2: MNHNS, SASEGT. TCRdb's table, derived via immunoSEQ multiplex PCR, lists solely in-frame clones and lacks some. Altogether roughly 14,000 clones are present, 85% to 95% being singletons, with the ten largest covering 1% to 1.2%. The regulatory T cell sort gate was CD4+CD25hiCD127low/negative. Specimen: Tregs sorted from PBMCs. The chain recombines TRBV6-1 with TRBJ2-5, with 7 bases fitting TRBD1. The end of the DNA fits TRBJ2-7 better, so the J call may be wrong. This TCR derives from a human donor with AIRE deficiency. This CDR3 is CASKIETGWSYEQYF. The CDR3 DNA follows: TGTGCCAGCAAGATAGAGACAGGGTGGTCCTACGAGCAGTACTTC.